This T cell receptor beta chain was identified during a study of cytomegalovirus exposure and HLA in healthy donors. The CDR3 covers 13 residues. CDR1 is LGHNA, CDR2 YSLEER, per germline. Trimming removed 2 bases from V and 4 bases from J, with 8 bases in between. Notes on this clone: Its target is unknown.

General study points: The study recorded over 150 TCR beta chains that were cytomegalovirus-associated.

The data were produced by immunoSEQ multiplex PCR, yet TCRdb's version contains in-frame clones alone and is incomplete. The data contain roughly 130,000 clones, just under 90% of them singletons. The origin of this receptor is a man aged 30-40 years in good health and CMV-seronegative. Sequenced material: PBMCs. J is TRBJ1-1 and V is TRBV4-3; no firm D call. The CDR3 region has the DNA TGCGCCAGCAGCCAATTTCGAGGCACTGAAGCTTTCTTT. Its translation is CASSQFRGTEAFF.